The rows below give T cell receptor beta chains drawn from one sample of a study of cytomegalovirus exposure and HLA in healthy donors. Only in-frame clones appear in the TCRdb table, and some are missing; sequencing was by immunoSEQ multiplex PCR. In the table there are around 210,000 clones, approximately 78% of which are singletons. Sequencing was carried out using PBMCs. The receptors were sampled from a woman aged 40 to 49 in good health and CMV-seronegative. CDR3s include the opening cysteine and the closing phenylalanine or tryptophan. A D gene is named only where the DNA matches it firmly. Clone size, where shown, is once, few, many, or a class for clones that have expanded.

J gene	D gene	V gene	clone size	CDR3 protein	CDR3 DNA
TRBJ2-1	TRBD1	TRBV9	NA	CASSGTGDLGEQFF	TGTGCCAGCAGCGGGACAGGGGATTTGGGTGAGCAGTTCTTC
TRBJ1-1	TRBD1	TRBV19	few	CASSIPGQGTTEAFF	TGTGCCAGTAGTATACCGGGACAGGGGACCACTGAAGCTTTCTTT
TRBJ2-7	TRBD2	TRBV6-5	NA	CASSSLAEGTYEQYF	TGTGCCAGCAGTTCGCTAGCGGAGGGGACCTACGAGCAGTACTTC
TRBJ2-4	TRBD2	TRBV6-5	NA	CASSYRREGRGNIQYF	TGTGCCAGCAGTTACCGCCGGGAGGGCCGGGGTAACATTCAGTACTTC
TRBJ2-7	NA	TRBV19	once	CASGSGNEQYF	TGTGCCAGTGGGTCCGGGAACGAGCAGTACTTC
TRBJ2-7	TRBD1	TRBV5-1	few	CASSLDGTGSGEQYF	TGCGCCAGCAGCTTAGACGGGACAGGGTCAGGGGAGCAGTACTTC
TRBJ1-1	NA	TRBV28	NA	CASNAGGTEAFF	TGTGCCAGCAACGCGGGGGGAACTGAAGCTTTCTTT
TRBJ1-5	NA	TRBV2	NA	CASSGAYGNQPQHF	TGTGCCAGCAGTGGGGCGTATGGCAATCAGCCCCAGCATTTT
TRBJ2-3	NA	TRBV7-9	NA	CASSSQGWDTDTQYF	TGTGCCAGCAGCTCGCAGGGATGGGACACAGATACGCAGTATTTT
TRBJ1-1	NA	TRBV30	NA	CAWGGRGGTEAFF	TGTGCCTGGGGGGGGAGGGGTGGGACTGAAGCTTTCTTT
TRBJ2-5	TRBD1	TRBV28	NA	CASSPGGLETQYF	TGTGCCAGCAGTCCAGGGGGCTTGGAGACCCAGTACTTC
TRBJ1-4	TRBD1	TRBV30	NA	CAWSGDRGYEKLFF	TGTGCCTGGAGTGGGGACAGGGGATATGAAAAACTGTTTTTT
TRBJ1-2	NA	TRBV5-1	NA	CASSQPQSSYGYTF	TGCGCCAGCAGCCAGCCACAGTCATCCTATGGCTACACCTTC
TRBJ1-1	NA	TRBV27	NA	CASSLQGNTEAFF	TGTGCCAGCAGTTTACAGGGAAACACTGAAGCTTTCTTT
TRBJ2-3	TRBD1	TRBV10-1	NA	CASTAGTGGPDTQYF	TGCGCCAGCACCGCCGGGACAGGGGGCCCAGATACGCAGTATTTT
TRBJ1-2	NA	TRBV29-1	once	CSVPEGGEGGYTF	TGCAGCGTTCCCGAGGGAGGGGAGGGCGGCTACACCTTC
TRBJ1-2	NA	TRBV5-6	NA	CASSPTLGVYGYTF	TGTGCCAGCAGCCCAACGCTAGGGGTCTATGGCTACACCTTC
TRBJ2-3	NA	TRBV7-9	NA	CASSMMEDTQYF	TGTGCCAGCAGCATGATGGAGGATACGCAGTATTTT
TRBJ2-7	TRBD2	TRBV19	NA	CASSMAGGSYEQYF	TGTGCCAGTAGTATGGCGGGGGGCTCCTACGAGCAGTACTTC
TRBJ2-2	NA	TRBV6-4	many	CASSDAPEGGNTGELFF	TGTGCCAGCAGTGACGCACCCGAAGGCGGGAACACCGGGGAGCTGTTTTTT
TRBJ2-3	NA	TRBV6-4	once	CASSARSTDTQYF	TGTGCCAGCAGTGCCAGGAGCACAGATACGCAGTATTTT
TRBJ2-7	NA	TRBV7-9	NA	CSSGVETYEQYF	TGTTCCAGCGGAGTGGAGACCTACGAGCAGTACTTC
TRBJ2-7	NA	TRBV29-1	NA	CSVQRTPYEQYF	TGCAGCGTACAGAGGACTCCCTACGAGCAGTACTTC
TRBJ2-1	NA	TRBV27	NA	CASSAHIRNEQFF	TGTGCCAGCAGTGCCCACATCAGGAATGAGCAGTTCTTC
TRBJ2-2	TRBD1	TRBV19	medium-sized	CATSSGTGGAVGELFF	TGTGCCACTTCCTCCGGGACAGGGGGCGCAGTAGGGGAGCTGTTTTTT
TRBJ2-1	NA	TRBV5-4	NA	CASSFGGHNEQFF	TGTGCCAGCAGCTTTGGCGGGCACAATGAGCAGTTCTTC
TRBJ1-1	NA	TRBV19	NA	CASSMTVNTEAFF	TGTGCCAGTAGTATGACAGTGAACACTGAAGCTTTCTTT
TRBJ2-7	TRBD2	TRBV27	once	CASSFGGEQYF	TGTGCCAGCAGTTTCGGGGGGGAGCAGTACTTC
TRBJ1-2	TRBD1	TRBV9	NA	CASSPDRGPGYTF	TGTGCCAGCAGCCCTGACAGGGGGCCTGGCTACACCTTC
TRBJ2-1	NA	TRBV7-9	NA	CASSSTRTSSYNEQFF	TGTGCCAGCAGCTCGACTAGAACTAGCTCCTACAATGAGCAGTTCTTC
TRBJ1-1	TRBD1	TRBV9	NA	CASSTGVNTEAFF	TGTGCCAGCTCCACAGGGGTCAACACTGAAGCTTTCTTT
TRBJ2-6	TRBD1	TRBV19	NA	CASSSGQGITGANVLTF	TGTGCCAGTAGTTCCGGACAGGGAATAACGGGGGCCAACGTCCTGACTTTC
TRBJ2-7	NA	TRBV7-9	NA	CSSAPAGWDLLYEQYF	TGTTCCAGCGCTCCAGCGGGTTGGGACCTATTATACGAGCAGTACTTC
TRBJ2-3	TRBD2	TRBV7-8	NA	CASSLRLAGPSTDTQYF	TGTGCCAGCAGCTTGAGGCTAGCGGGGCCTAGCACAGATACGCAGTATTTT
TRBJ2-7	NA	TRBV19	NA	CASSISSGHSYEQYF	TGTGCCAGTAGTATTTCATCTGGCCACTCCTACGAGCAGTACTTC
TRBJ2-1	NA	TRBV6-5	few	CASSSAGASYNEQFF	TGTGCCAGCAGTTCCGCGGGGGCCTCCTACAATGAGCAGTTCTTC
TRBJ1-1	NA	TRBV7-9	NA	CASSSSPGSTEAFF	TGTGCCAGCAGCTCAAGTCCCGGGAGCACTGAAGCTTTCTTT
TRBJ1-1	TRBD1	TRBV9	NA	CASSVGTGVNTEAFF	TGTGCCAGCAGCGTAGGGACAGGGGTGAACACTGAAGCTTTCTTT
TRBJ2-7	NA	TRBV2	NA	CASSAVGLSYEQYF	TGTGCCAGCAGTGCCGTCGGACTAAGCTACGAGCAGTACTTC
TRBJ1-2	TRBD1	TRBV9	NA	CASSVARGNYGYTF	TGTGCCAGCAGCGTAGCCAGGGGGAACTATGGCTACACCTTC
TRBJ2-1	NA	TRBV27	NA	CASSFQGSYNEQFF	TGTGCCAGCAGTTTCCAGGGTTCCTACAATGAGCAGTTCTTC